This T cell receptor beta chain was sequenced in a study of T cells expressing NK-cell markers. TCRdb reprocessed the 5' RACE reads, with one entry per CDR3 protein and no DNA. The repertoire table contains about 400,000 distinct CDR3 sequences. Germline V gene data show CDR1 as SGHNT and CDR2 as YYREEE (reference sequence). This CDR3 is 12 amino acids long. The chain carries TRBV5-4 and TRBJ1-2; no DNA is available, so the TRBD1 call from TCRdb remains unchecked. Sequenced input: blood T cells: a sorted CD56 or NKG2C T cell subset, CD4+ or CD8+ T cells, or bulk PBMC T cells (not recorded which). The origin of this receptor is a woman aged 45 to 65 in good health. The CDR3 protein is CASRGQEYGYTF.